The 20 T cell receptor beta chains in this list originate from one sample, sequenced in a study of T cell repertoires in cytomegalovirus infection. TCRdb analysed the reads with MiXCR anew, one entry per CDR3 protein. The data show approximately 500,000 distinct CDR3 sequences, approximately 15% seen once. Material: CD8+ T cells from PBMCs. These receptors were taken from a human donor in good health (CMV status not recorded). Some clones in this sample may be carry-over from other donors' samples.

The chain uses TRBV12-3 or TRBV12-4 and TRBJ1-5; possible D gene TRBD1, 6 bases. Between the trimmed V and J ends, which lost 10 bases and 0 bases, there was a span of 13 bases. The CDR3 runs 14 residues. CDR3 DNA sequence: TGTGCCATCGGACAGCTCTATAGCAATCAGCCCCAGCATTTT. Amino acids: CAIGQLYSNQPQHF.

The chain recombines TRBV7-9 with TRBJ2-1; 8 bases are shared with TRBD2. The CDR3 has 17 residues. Unmatched junction bases numbered 12, after V lost 5 bases and J lost 3 bases. Germline lookup yields CDR1 SEHNR and CDR2 FQNEAQ (reference sequence). For the CDR3, the DNA is TGTGCCAGCAGCGGAGGGGCCAGCGGGAGCTTCTACAATGAGCAGTTCTTC. Its protein product is CASSGGASGSFYNEQFF.

There are a few counts of this clonotype. V and J are TRBV7-9 and TRBJ1-2; maybe TRBD1 (5 bases). From germline, CDR1 is SEHNR and CDR2 FQNEAQ (reference sequence). V was shortened by 5 bases and J by 6 bases, with 16 bases between the two germline ends. This CDR3 is built from 14 residues. The CDR3 loop reads CASSDQGRRDGYTF. The CDR3 DNA is TGTGCCAGCAGCGACCAGGGAAGAAGAGATGGCTACACCTTC. The whole variable domain, filled in from reference TRBV7-9 and TRBJ1-2, reads DTGVSQNPRHKITKRGQNVTFRCDPISEHNRLYWYRQTLGQGPEFLTYFQNEAQLEKSRLLSDRFSAERPKGSFSTLEIQRTEQGDSAMYLCASSDQGRRDGYTFGSGTRLTVV.

J is TRBJ1-5 and V is TRBV12-3 or TRBV12-4, with D possibly matching TRBD1 (5 bases). The CDR3 is 15 amino acids. V gave up 5 bases and J gave up 6 bases, with 17 bases separating them. The CDR3 nucleotides are TGTGCCAGCAGTAAAGTTGGGGGTGGGTTTCAGCCCCAGCATTTT. This codes for CASSKVGGGFQPQHF.

This chain links TRBV5-1 with TRBJ2-7; 11 bases are shared with TRBD2. V was clipped by 2 bases and J by 3 bases; unmatched bases: 7. This CDR3 is 16 amino acids long. CDR1 is SGHRS and CDR2 is YFSETQ in the germline V gene. The CDR3 protein is CASSLLAGAMDYEQYF. CDR3 DNA sequence: TGCGCCAGCAGCTTACTAGCGGGGGCTATGGACTACGAGCAGTACTTC.

This clonotype was seen a single time. The chain joins TRBV19 to TRBJ2-7; 9 nucleotides line up with TRBD1. The CDR3 extends over 14 amino acids. Trimming at V came to 4 bases and at J to 5 bases, leaving 6 bases not matched to a gene. Germline assignment: CDR1 LNHDA and CDR2 SQIVND (reference sequence). DNA of the CDR3: TGTGCCAGTAGTAGGACAGGGGTTTACCACGAGCAGTACTTC. It is translated as CASSRTGVYHEQYF.

There are many counts of this clonotype. V usage is TRBV10-3 and J usage is TRBJ2-7; 10 bases line up with TRBD1. After removal of 7 bases from V and 4 bases from J, the junction contained 4 bases not matched to a gene. The CDR3 has 13 residues. Germline V gives CDR1 ENHRY, CDR2 SYGVKD. CDR3 protein: CAITLDRGYEQYF. The CDR3 DNA follows: TGTGCCATCACTTTGGACAGGGGGTACGAGCAGTACTTC.

This clonotype was found many times. J is TRBJ2-1 and V is TRBV6-1; tentatively, D is TRBD2 (6 bases). Deletions cut 6 bases from V and 1 base from J, with 19 bases between. This CDR3 spans 17 amino acids. Germline V lookup: CDR1 MNHNS, CDR2 SASEGT. CDR3 nucleotides: TGTGCCAGCAGCGCGGCCAGGGACTCCGCGTCCTACAATGAGCAGTTCTTC. Amino acid sequence: CASSAARDSASYNEQFF.

This chain connects TRBV29-1 to TRBJ2-2, with 9 bases identical to TRBD1. CDR1 is SQVTM and CDR2 is ANQGSEA in the germline V gene. Trimming at V came to 4 bases and at J to 4 bases, leaving 10 bases not matched to a gene. This CDR3 has 16 residues. The chain's CDR3 is CSVGYRDRVRTGELFF. CDR3 sequence (DNA): TGCAGCGTTGGGTATCGGGACAGGGTTCGCACCGGGGAGCTGTTTTTT.

The gene calls are TRBV7-9 and TRBJ1-1; D gene ambiguous. CDR1 SEHNR and CDR2 FQNEAQ come from the germline V gene (reference sequence). V was shortened by 2 bases and J by 5 bases, with 21 bases between the two germline ends. CDR3 length: 17 residues. The DNA for the CDR3 is TGTGCCAGCAGCTTACCGACGAGGGTAGGTACGAGAACTGAAGCTTTCTTT. Amino acids: CASSLPTRVGTRTEAFF.

This clonotype occurred many times. The chain employs TRBV28 and TRBJ1-4; the D is unclear. Germline CDR1 MDHEN, CDR2 SYDVKM. V was clipped by 2 bases and J by 11 bases, with 15 bases between them. This CDR3 has 14 amino acids. The CDR3, as DNA: TGTGCCAGCAGTTTAGGGTCCGGTAATGGGAAACTGTTTTTT. It codes for CASSLGSGNGKLFF.

In this sample, this clonotype turned up a few times. The chain carries TRBV10-3 and TRBJ1-2, with D uncertain. Germline assignment: CDR1 ENHRY and CDR2 SYGVKD. The CDR3 has 14 amino acids. V was shortened by 0 bases and J by 5 bases, with 10 bases between the two germline ends. The CDR3 DNA follows: TGTGCCATCAGTGAGTCGAACGGAATATATGGCTACACCTTC. It is translated as CAISESNGIYGYTF.

In the case of this clonotype: Mismatch with germline at one junction end may stem from a read error. The chain is built from TRBV3-1 and TRBJ1-5; TRBD1 is a possible D gene (5 bases). CDR1 and CDR2 from the germline V gene are LGHDT and YNNKEL (reference sequence). The CDR3 is 10 amino acids. The CDR3 region is CRDQGQPQHF. The CDR3 bases are TGCCGAGACCAGGGTCAGCCCCAGCATTTT.

This clonotype was seen only a few times. The chain links TRBV27 to TRBJ2-7, with 8 bases matching TRBD2. This CDR3 is built from 16 residues. V shed 5 bases, J shed 1 base, and the junction held 10 bases outside the gene matches. Germline values: CDR1 MNHEY, CDR2 SMNVEV (reference sequence). The CDR3 DNA follows: TGTGCCAGCAGTGGGTCCGGGGGGGCCGGTTCCTACGAGCAGTACTTC. The encoded protein is CASSGSGGAGSYEQYF.

The chain uses TRBV9 and TRBJ1-2; D not resolved. CDR1 and CDR2 (germline): SGDLS, YYNGEE. V was shortened by 3 bases and J by 6 bases, with 6 bases between the two germline ends. The CDR3 runs 11 residues. In DNA form, the CDR3 reads TGTGCCAGCAGCGGGATCGATGGCTACACCTTC. Its protein is CASSGIDGYTF.

This clonotype was recorded at least ten times. The J gene is TRBJ2-7, the V gene TRBV7-9; perhaps TRBD2 as D (6 bases). Germline values: CDR1 SEHNR, CDR2 FQNEAQ (reference sequence). The ends were cut back, 5 bases at V and 3 bases at J, with 14 bases in the middle. This CDR3 region has 14 residues. Written as DNA, the CDR3 is TGTGCCAGCAGCCCCGGGAGCCCCAACTACGAGCAGTACTTC. This encodes CASSPGSPNYEQYF.

This clonotype was seen more than once but under ten times. This rearrangement joins TRBV20-1 to TRBJ2-7; TRBD1 matches at 10 bases. This CDR3 contains 14 residues. J lost 0 bases, V lost 6 bases, and 5 bases had no gene match. The V gene's germline CDR1 is DFQATT and CDR2 SNEGSKA (reference sequence). The CDR3 here is CSADRGQSSYEQYF. CDR3 DNA sequence: TGCAGTGCAGACAGGGGGCAAAGCTCCTACGAGCAGTACTTC.

The V and J genes are TRBV5-1 and TRBJ2-5; D not certain. The V gene lost 4 bases and the J gene lost 1 base, with 14 bases spanning the gap. In germline, CDR1 is SGHRS, CDR2 YFSETQ. The CDR3 sequence is 15 residues long. CDR3 in DNA: TGCGCCAGCAGCGGCTACGGACGGTCCCAAGAGACCCAGTACTTC. Amino acid sequence: CASSGYGRSQETQYF.

This clonotype was detected a few times. The chain has TRBV20-1 and TRBJ2-7; D is unclear. In germline, CDR1 is DFQATT, CDR2 SNEGSKA (reference sequence). This CDR3 spans 13 amino acids. V gave up 0 bases and J gave up 4 bases, with 10 bases separating them. The CDR3 loop is CSAREVDSYEQYF. The CDR3 DNA sequence: TGCAGTGCTAGAGAAGTTGATTCTTACGAGCAGTACTTC.

This clonotype was recorded many times. Mismatch with germline at one junction end may stem from a read error. The chain uses TRBV7-7 and TRBJ2-2; tentatively, D is TRBD2 (6 bases). The CDR3 has 21 amino acids. CDR1 SSHAT and CDR2 FNYEAQ come from the germline V gene (reference sequence). CDR3 protein: CASSSIRTGGPELPNTGELFF. CDR3 sequence (DNA): TGTGCTAGCAGCTCGATACGGACCGGGGGACCCGAATTACCGAACACCGGGGAGCTGTTTTTT.